This T cell receptor beta chain was obtained from a study of control samples from healthy donors and cancer patients. The CDR3 spans 15 residues. Germline V gene lookup returns CDR1 SGHDT and CDR2 YYEEEE. Trimming cost V 4 bases and J 8 bases; bases outside gene matches: 11. The data were produced by immunoSEQ multiplex PCR, yet TCRdb's version contains in-frame clones alone and is incomplete. The data show approximately 170,000 clones, just over 85% seen once. J is TRBJ1-4 and V is TRBV5-6; TRBD1 matches 7 bases. The sequencing input was blood. The TCR originated in a woman aged 25 to 39 in good health. For the CDR3, the DNA is TGTGCCAGCAGCCCCTTCCGGGACAGAGCAGAAAAACTGTTTTTT. This sequence encodes CASSPFRDRAEKLFF. Complete variable domain (other parts from reference TRBV5-6 and TRBJ1-4): DAGVTQSPTHLIKTRGQQVTLRCSPKSGHDTVSWYQQALGQGPQFIFQYYEEEERQRGNFPDRFSGHQFPNYSSELNVNALLLGDSALYLCASSPFRDRAEKLFFGSGTQLSVL.